This passage covers 20 T cell receptor beta chains from one sample sequenced in a study of blood T cell repertoires in COVID-19 (TCRdb year 2020). The library came from the immunoSEQ multiplex PCR assay. TCRdb holds this immuneACCESS table with in-frame rearrangements only. Some clones are missing; in checked studies, unresolved V genes explain under half, and the rest has no known cause. This sample is represented by approximately 280,000 clones; 75% to 90% of them were singletons. Of the sample, around 12% is held by the ten largest clones. The sequencing input was peripheral blood. These TCRs come from a woman aged 55-75 years with acute or convalescent COVID-19.

The chain combines TRBV6-2 or TRBV6-3 with TRBJ2-3, with 10 positions matching TRBD1. Germline lookup yields CDR1 MNHEY and CDR2 SVGEGT. The CDR3 totals 14 residues. The J segment lost 5 bases and the V segment lost 6 bases, leaving 5 bases of the junction unmatched. CDR3 protein: CASSRQGAIDTQYF. As DNA, the CDR3 is TGTGCCAGCAGCCGACAGGGGGCGATAGATACGCAGTATTTT.

The J gene is TRBJ1-2, the V gene TRBV6-2 or TRBV6-3; 10 bases fit TRBD1. Germline CDR1 and CDR2: MNHEY and SVGEGT. The CDR3 runs to 18 residues. Germline trimming cut 4 bases from V and 2 bases from J; bases unmatched to any gene: 13. This CDR3 is CASSSVPGQGPRNYGYTF. The CDR3 bases are TGTGCCAGCAGTTCAGTCCCGGGACAGGGGCCCAGGAACTATGGCTACACCTTC.

The count of this clone is one. The chain joins TRBV6-6 to TRBJ1-2; D is perhaps TRBD1 (5 bases). Germline assignment: CDR1 MNHNY and CDR2 SVGAGI (reference sequence). Trimming pared 6 bases from V and 7 bases from J, leaving 15 bases between. The CDR3 covers 13 residues. This CDR3 reads CASSPGRGTGYTF. For the CDR3, the DNA is TGTGCCAGCAGCCCCGGGAGGGGAACTGGCTACACCTTC.

V and J are TRBV10-3 and TRBJ2-1; 12 positions agree with TRBD1. The CDR3 covers 15 residues. From germline, CDR1 is ENHRY and CDR2 SYGVKD. V shed 3 bases and J 6 bases; nucleotides not matched to a gene: 3. The CDR3 bases are TGTGCCATCAGTGATAAGGGACAGGGGGCCAATGAGCAGTTCTTC. This encodes CAISDKGQGANEQFF.

The gene calls are TRBV19 and TRBJ1-5; D call uncertain. The CDR3 is 15 amino acids. In germline, CDR1 is LNHDA, CDR2 SQIVND (reference sequence). V was trimmed by 1 base and J by 3 bases, leaving 10 bases between them. CDR3 region: CASSIGAVNNQPQHF. The DNA of the CDR3 is TGTGCCAGTAGTATAGGGGCAGTAAACAATCAGCCCCAGCATTTT. The full variable domain, its missing parts supplied by reference TRBV19 and TRBJ1-5, is DGGITQSPKYLFRKEGQNVTLSCEQNLNHDAMYWYRQDPGQGLRLIYYSQIVNDFQKGDIAEGYSVSREKKESFPLTVTSAQKNPTAFYLCASSIGAVNNQPQHFGDGTRLSIL.

This chain uses TRBV5-1 with TRBJ2-3, with a possible D match to TRBD1 (6 bases). Trimming cost V 4 bases and J 4 bases, with 16 bases left between them. Germline assignment: CDR1 SGHRS and CDR2 YFSETQ. This CDR3 has 15 amino acids. The CDR3 bases are TGCGCCAGCAGCACAGGACAGTTAAGAGCAGATACGCAGTATTTT. This sequence encodes CASSTGQLRADTQYF. Filled out from reference TRBV5-1 and TRBJ2-3, the complete variable domain reads KAGVTQTPRYLIKTRGQQVTLSCSPISGHRSVSWYQQTPGQGLQFLFEYFSETQRNKGNFPGRFSGRQFSNSRSEMNVSTLELGDSALYLCASSTGQLRADTQYFGPGTRLTVL.

Regarding this clone: This CDR3 is also generated by other DNA sequences in the sample. The chain joins TRBV9 to TRBJ1-3; D is possibly TRBD1 (5 bases). Germline assignment: CDR1 SGDLS and CDR2 YYNGEE. This CDR3 is built from 15 residues. The ends were cut back, 0 bases at V and 4 bases at J, with 11 bases in the middle. The CDR3 here is CASSVGGTGGNTIYF. The CDR3 DNA reads TGTGCCAGCAGCGTAGGGGGAACAGGAGGAAACACCATATATTTT.

The CDR3 spells CASSQDAAYEQYF. In DNA, the CDR3 is TGTGCCAGCAGCCAAGATGCAGCCTACGAGCAGTACTTC. This chain connects TRBV3-1 (or the pseudogene TRBV3-2) to TRBJ2-7; D is unresolved. The V gene's germline CDR1 is LGHDT and CDR2 YNNKEL (reference sequence). The CDR3 extends over 13 amino acids. V shed 0 bases and J shed 2 bases, with 5 bases lying between them.

The rearrangement uses TRBV27 and TRBJ2-3; 10 bases fit TRBD2. Germline V gene lookup returns CDR1 MNHEY and CDR2 SMNVEV (reference sequence). This CDR3 spans 15 amino acids. J gave up 7 bases and V 2 bases, and 6 bases lay outside the gene matches. For the CDR3, the DNA is TGTGCCAGCAGTTTAAGGCTAGCGGGAGTAAATACGCAGTATTTT. Translated, it gives CASSLRLAGVNTQYF.

The chain recombines TRBV6-2 or TRBV6-3 with TRBJ2-6; D is ambiguous. V dropped 0 bases and J dropped 0 bases, with 6 bases sitting between them. Per the germline V gene, CDR1 is MNHEY and CDR2 is SVGEGT. There are 16 residues in the CDR3. This CDR3 reads CASSYSFLSGANVLTF. The CDR3 coding sequence is TGTGCCAGCAGTTACTCTTTCCTCTCTGGGGCCAACGTCCTGACTTTC.

The DNA of the CDR3 is TGTGCCAGCAAAAGGGAGGGGGGACGTTTATACGAGCAGTACTTC. Protein product: CASKREGGRLYEQYF. V usage is TRBV2 and J usage is TRBJ2-7; weak D call: TRBD2 (7 bases). The CDR3 spans 15 residues. The germline CDR1 and CDR2 sequences are SNHLY and FYNNEI. V lost 7 bases to trimming and J lost 4 bases, with 20 bases between them.

This chain uses TRBV18 with TRBJ2-7; maybe TRBD2 (6 bases). The ends were cut back, 5 bases at V and 6 bases at J, with 17 bases in the middle. This CDR3 contains 14 residues. CDR1 and CDR2 (germline): KGHSH, LQKENI. CDR3 in DNA: TGTGCCAGCTCATCTCTTGCGGGGAACGGCGAGCAGTACTTC. The encoded protein is CASSSLAGNGEQYF.

In DNA form, the CDR3 reads TGTGCCAGCAGCTTCCCAGGGGTCGGTACTGAAGCTTTCTTT. Amino acid sequence: CASSFPGVGTEAFF. The J gene is TRBJ1-1, the V gene TRBV13; D is possibly TRBD1 (6 bases). Germline V gene lookup returns CDR1 PRHDT and CDR2 FYEKMQ (reference sequence). Trimming shortened V by 3 bases and J by 5 bases, and 13 bases separated the two germline ends. The CDR3 runs 14 residues.

The chain links TRBV29-1 to TRBJ1-5; D is possibly TRBD1 (6 bases). Germline values: CDR1 SQVTM, CDR2 ANQGSEA. This CDR3 spans 15 amino acids. Trimming stripped 6 bases from V and 0 bases from J, with 15 bases between. CDR3 amino acids: CSVRTTGNSNQPQHF. CDR3 nucleotide sequence: TGCAGCGTGCGCACGACAGGTAATAGCAATCAGCCCCAGCATTTT.

This sequence joins TRBV9 and TRBJ2-3, with 9 bases lining up with TRBD1. Trimming cost V 3 bases and J 2 bases; bases outside gene matches: 4. Germline values: CDR1 SGDLS, CDR2 YYNGEE. The CDR3 totals 15 residues. CDR3 loop: CASSGTGANTDTQYF. The CDR3 bases are TGTGCCAGCAGCGGGACAGGGGCCAACACAGATACGCAGTATTTT. Full variable domain (missing parts from reference TRBV9 and TRBJ2-3): DSGVTQTPKHLITATGQRVTLRCSPRSGDLSVYWYQQSLDQGLQFLIQYYNGEERAKGNILERFSAQQFPDLHSELNLSSLELGDSALYFCASSGTGANTDTQYFGPGTRLTVL.

The chain combines TRBV6-1 with TRBJ2-1; 7 bases are a match to TRBD2. Germline V gene lookup returns CDR1 MNHNS and CDR2 SASEGT. Trimming at V came to 2 bases and at J to 4 bases, leaving 5 bases not matched to a gene. This CDR3 has 15 residues. This CDR3 is CASSETSGVYNEQFF. CDR3 nucleotides: TGTGCCAGCAGTGAAACAAGCGGGGTATACAATGAGCAGTTCTTC.

V is TRBV2 and J is TRBJ2-3; 15 bases fit TRBD2. Germline V gene data show CDR1 as SNHLY and CDR2 as FYNNEI. CDR3 size: 16 residues. The ends lost 7 bases at V and 4 bases at J; junction bases unmatched: 6. The CDR3 here is CASTKGLAGGADTQYF. CDR3 DNA sequence: TGTGCCAGCACCAAAGGACTAGCGGGGGGGGCAGATACGCAGTATTTT.

The chain couples TRBV3-1 (or the pseudogene TRBV3-2) to TRBJ1-3, with a tentative D call TRBD1 (6 bases). The CDR3 sequence is 14 residues long. CDR1 is LGHDT and CDR2 is YNNKEL in the germline V gene (reference sequence). The V gene lost 4 bases and the J gene lost 2 bases, with 9 bases spanning the gap. CDR3 sequence: CASSPRGAGNTIYF. The CDR3 bases are TGTGCCAGCAGCCCCAGGGGAGCTGGAAACACCATATATTTT.

This clone was detected once. V is TRBV27 and J is TRBJ1-5, with TRBD1 matching 7 bases. J was trimmed by 7 bases and V by 2 bases; bases with no gene match: 5. This CDR3 contains 14 residues. Germline loops: CDR1 MNHEY, CDR2 SMNVEV (reference sequence). CDR3 protein: CASSLRQGVQPQHF. The CDR3 region has the DNA TGTGCCAGCAGTTTACGACAGGGAGTACAGCCCCAGCATTTT.

Regarding this clone: Other DNA variants within this sample encode the same CDR3. This chain connects TRBV7-9 to TRBJ2-3; perhaps TRBD2 as D (6 bases). Trimming removed 5 bases at V and 0 bases at J, with 12 bases between. Germline V gene lookup returns CDR1 SEHNR and CDR2 FQNEAQ (reference sequence). The CDR3 is 15 residues long. The CDR3 bases are TGTGCCAGCAGCCCTTCCGGGGGTAGCACAGATACGCAGTATTTT. Residues: CASSPSGGSTDTQYF.